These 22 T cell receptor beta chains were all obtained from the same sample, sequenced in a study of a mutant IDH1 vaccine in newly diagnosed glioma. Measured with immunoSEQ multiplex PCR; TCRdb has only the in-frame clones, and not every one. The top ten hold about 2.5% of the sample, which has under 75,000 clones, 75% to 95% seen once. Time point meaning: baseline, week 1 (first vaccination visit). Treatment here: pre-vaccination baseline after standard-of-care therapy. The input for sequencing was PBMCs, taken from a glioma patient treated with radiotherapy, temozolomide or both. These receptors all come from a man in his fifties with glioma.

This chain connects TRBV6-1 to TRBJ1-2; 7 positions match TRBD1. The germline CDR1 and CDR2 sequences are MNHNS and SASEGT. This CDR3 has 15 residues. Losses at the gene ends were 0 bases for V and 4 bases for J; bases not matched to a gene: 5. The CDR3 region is CASSEAAGGSYGYTF. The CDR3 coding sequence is TGTGCCAGCAGTGAAGCGGCAGGGGGAAGCTATGGCTACACCTTC.

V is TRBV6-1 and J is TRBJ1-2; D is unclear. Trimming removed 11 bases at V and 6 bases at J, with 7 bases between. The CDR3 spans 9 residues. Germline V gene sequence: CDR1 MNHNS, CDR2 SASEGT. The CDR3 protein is CASGNGYTF. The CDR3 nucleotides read TGTGCCTCTGGTAATGGCTACACCTTC.

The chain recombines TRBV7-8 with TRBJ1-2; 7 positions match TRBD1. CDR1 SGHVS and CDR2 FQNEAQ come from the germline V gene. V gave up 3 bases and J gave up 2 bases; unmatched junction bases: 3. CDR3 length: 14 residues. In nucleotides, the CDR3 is TGTGCCAGCAGCTTGACAGGGCAGAACTATGGCTACACCTTC. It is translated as CASSLTGQNYGYTF.

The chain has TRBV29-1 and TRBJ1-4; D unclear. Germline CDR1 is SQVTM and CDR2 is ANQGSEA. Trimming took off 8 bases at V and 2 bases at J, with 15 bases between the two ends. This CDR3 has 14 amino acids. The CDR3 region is CSIETAATNEKLFF. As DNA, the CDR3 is TGCAGCATAGAGACGGCTGCGACTAATGAAAAACTGTTTTTT.

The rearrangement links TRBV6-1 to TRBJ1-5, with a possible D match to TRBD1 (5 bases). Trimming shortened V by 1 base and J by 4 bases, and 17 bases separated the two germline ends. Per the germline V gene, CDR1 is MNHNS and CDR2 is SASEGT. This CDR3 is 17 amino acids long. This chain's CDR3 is CASSEEDMGRRNQPQHF. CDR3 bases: TGTGCCAGCAGTGAAGAGGATATGGGACGAAGAAATCAGCCCCAGCATTTT.

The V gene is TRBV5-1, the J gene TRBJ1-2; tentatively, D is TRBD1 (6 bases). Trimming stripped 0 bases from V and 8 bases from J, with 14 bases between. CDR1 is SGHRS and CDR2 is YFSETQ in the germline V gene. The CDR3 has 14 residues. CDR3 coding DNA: TGCGCCAGCAGCTTGGTGGCAGGGGCCAGGGGCTACACCTTC. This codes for CASSLVAGARGYTF. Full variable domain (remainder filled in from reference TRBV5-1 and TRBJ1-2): KAGVTQTPRYLIKTRGQQVTLSCSPISGHRSVSWYQQTPGQGLQFLFEYFSETQRNKGNFPGRFSGRQFSNSRSEMNVSTLELGDSALYLCASSLVAGARGYTFGSGTRLTVV.

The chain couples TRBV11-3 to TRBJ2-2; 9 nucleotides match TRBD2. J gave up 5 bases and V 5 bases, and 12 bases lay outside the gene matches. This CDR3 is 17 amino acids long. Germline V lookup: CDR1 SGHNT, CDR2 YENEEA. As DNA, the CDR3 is TGTGCCAGCAGCCCGTGGGATAGCGGGAGCGGGACCGGGGAGCTGTTTTTT. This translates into CASSPWDSGSGTGELFF.

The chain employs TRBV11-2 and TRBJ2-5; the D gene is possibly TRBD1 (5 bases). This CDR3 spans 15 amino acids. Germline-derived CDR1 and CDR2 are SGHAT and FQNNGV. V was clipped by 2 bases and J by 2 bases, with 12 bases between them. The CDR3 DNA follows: TGTGCCAGCAGCTTAAGTCGGGCAGGGCAAGAGACCCAGTACTTC. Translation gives CASSLSRAGQETQYF. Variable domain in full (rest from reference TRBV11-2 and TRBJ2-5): EAGVAQSPRYKIIEKRQSVAFWCNPISGHATLYWYQQILGQGPKLLIQFQNNGVVDDSQLPKDRFSAERLKGVDSTLKIQPAKLEDSAVYLCASSLSRAGQETQYFGPGTRLLVL.

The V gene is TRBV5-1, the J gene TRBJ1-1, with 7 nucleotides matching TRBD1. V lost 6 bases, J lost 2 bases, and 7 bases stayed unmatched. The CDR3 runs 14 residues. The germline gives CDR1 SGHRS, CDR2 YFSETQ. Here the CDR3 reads CASTRDRGNTEAFF. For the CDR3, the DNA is TGCGCCAGCACCCGGGACAGAGGAAACACTGAAGCTTTCTTT.

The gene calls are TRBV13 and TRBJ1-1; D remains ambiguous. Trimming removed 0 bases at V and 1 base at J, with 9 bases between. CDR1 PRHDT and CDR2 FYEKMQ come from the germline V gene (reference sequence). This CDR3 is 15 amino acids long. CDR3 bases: TGTGCCAGCAGCTTAGGACCCCAGCCGAACACTGAAGCTTTCTTT. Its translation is CASSLGPQPNTEAFF.

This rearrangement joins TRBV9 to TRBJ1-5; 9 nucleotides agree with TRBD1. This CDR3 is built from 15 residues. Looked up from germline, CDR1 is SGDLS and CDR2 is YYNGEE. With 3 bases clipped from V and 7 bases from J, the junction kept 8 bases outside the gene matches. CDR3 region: CASSETGGAGQPQHF. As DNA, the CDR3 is TGTGCCAGCAGCGAAACAGGGGGCGCGGGGCAGCCCCAGCATTTT.

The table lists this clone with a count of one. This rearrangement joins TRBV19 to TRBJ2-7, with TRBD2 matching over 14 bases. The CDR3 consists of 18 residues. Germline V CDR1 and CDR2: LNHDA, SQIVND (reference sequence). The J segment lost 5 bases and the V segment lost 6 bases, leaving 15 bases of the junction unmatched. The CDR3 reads CASSQPGLAGVPMNEQYF. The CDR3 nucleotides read TGTGCCAGTAGCCAACCGGGACTAGCGGGGGTCCCGATGAACGAGCAGTACTTC.

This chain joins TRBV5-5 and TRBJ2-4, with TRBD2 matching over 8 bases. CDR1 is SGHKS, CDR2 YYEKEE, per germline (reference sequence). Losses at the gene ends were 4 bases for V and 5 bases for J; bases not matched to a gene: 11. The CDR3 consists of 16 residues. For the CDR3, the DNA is TGTGCCAGCAGCCCGGGGGGGGGAACGGGCCAAAACATTCAGTACTTC. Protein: CASSPGGGTGQNIQYF.

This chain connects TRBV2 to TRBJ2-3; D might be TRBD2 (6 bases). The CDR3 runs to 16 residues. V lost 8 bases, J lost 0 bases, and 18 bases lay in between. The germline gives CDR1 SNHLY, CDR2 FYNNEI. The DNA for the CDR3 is TGTGCCAGCCGGGAGACCGGCGGACGAAGCACAGATACGCAGTATTTT. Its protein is CASRETGGRSTDTQYF.

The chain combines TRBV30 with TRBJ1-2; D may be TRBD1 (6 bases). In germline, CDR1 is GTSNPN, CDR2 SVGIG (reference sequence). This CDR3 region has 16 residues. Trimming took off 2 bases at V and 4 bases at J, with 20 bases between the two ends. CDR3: CAWSPGGGGRSYGYTF. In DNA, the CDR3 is TGTGCCTGGAGTCCCGGCGGCGGGGGGCGCAGCTATGGCTACACCTTC.

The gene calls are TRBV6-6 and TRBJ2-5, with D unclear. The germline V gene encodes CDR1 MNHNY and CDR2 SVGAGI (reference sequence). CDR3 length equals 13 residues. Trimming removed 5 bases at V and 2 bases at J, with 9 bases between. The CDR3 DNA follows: TGTGCCAGCAGTGCCTCTTTGCAAGAGACCCAGTACTTC. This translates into CASSASLQETQYF.

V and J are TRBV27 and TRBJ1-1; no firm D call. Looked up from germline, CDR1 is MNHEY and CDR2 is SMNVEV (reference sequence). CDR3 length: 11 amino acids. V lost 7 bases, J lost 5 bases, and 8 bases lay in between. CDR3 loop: CASMEGTEAFF. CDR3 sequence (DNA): TGTGCCAGCATGGAGGGTACTGAAGCTTTCTTT.

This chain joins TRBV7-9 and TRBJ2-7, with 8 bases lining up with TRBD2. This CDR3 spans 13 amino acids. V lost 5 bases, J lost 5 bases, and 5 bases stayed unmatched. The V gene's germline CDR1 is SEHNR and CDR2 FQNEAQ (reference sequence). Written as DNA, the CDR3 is TGTGCCAGCAGCATGACTAGCGACCACGAGCAGTACTTC. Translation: CASSMTSDHEQYF.

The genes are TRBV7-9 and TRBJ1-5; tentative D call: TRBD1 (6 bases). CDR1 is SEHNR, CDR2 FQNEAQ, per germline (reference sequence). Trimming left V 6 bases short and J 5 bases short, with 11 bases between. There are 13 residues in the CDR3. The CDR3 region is CASSGQTDQPQHF. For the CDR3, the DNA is TGTGCCAGCAGTGGACAGACCGATCAGCCCCAGCATTTT.

The CDR3: CSASHTRKEKLFF. Here the CDR3 DNA reads TGCAGCGCTTCGCATACGAGGAAGGAAAAACTGTTTTTT. V is TRBV29-1 and J is TRBJ1-4; D call uncertain. V was shortened by 7 bases and J by 8 bases, with 17 bases between the two germline ends. CDR3 length: 13 residues. The V gene's germline CDR1 is SQVTM and CDR2 ANQGSEA.

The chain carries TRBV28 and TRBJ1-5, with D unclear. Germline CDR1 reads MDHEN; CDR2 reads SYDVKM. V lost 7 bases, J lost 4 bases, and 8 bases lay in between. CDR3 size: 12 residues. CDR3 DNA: TGTGCCAGCACCATCGGGAATCAGCCCCAGCATTTT. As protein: CASTIGNQPQHF.

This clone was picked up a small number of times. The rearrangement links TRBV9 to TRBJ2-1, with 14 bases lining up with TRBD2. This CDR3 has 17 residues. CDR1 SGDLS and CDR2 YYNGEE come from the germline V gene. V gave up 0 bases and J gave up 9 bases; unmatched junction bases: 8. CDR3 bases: TGTGCCAGCAGCGTAGCGGGACTAGCGGGAGTGGGGAGTGAGCAGTTCTTC. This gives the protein CASSVAGLAGVGSEQFF. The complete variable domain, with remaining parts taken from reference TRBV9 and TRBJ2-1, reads DSGVTQTPKHLITATGQRVTLRCSPRSGDLSVYWYQQSLDQGLQFLIQYYNGEERAKGNILERFSAQQFPDLHSELNLSSLELGDSALYFCASSVAGLAGVGSEQFFGPGTRLTVL.